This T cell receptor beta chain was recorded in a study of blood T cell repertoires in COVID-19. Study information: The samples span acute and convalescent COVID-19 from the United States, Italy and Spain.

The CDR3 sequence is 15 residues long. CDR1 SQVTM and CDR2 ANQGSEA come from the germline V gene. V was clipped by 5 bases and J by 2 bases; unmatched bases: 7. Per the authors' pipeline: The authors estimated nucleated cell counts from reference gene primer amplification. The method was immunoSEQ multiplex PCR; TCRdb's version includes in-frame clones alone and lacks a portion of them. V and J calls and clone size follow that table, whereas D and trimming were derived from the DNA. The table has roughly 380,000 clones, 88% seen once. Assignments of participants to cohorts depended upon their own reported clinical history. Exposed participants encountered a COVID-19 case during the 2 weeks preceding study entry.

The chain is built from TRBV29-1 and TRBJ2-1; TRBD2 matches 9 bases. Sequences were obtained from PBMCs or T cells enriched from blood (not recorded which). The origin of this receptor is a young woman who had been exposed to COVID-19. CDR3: CSVNSGTSPYNEQFF. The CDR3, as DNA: TGCAGCGTTAACTCCGGGACTAGCCCCTACAATGAGCAGTTCTTC.